The 30 T cell receptor beta chains given below trace back to one sample, sequenced in a study of T cells after yellow fever vaccination. TCRdb reprocessed the 5' RACE reads via MiXCR and lists one record per CDR3 protein. The sample lists hundreds of thousands of distinct CDR3 sequences, approximately 13% occurring once. The sequenced sample was PBMCs, obtained on the day of the yellow fever booster vaccination. All receptors derive from a young man who received the YFV17D yellow fever vaccine.

The rearrangement links TRBV20-1 to TRBJ2-5; no firm D call. The CDR3 loop spans 14 amino acids. Germline V CDR1 and CDR2: DFQATT, SNEGSKA (reference sequence). Trimming pared 0 bases from V and 2 bases from J, leaving 10 bases between. CDR3 sequence: CSARDYRQQETQYF. In DNA, the CDR3 is TGCAGTGCTAGAGATTACAGACAACAAGAGACCCAGTACTTC.

This clonotype has only a few counts. The chain has TRBV7-9 and TRBJ2-5; D is tentatively TRBD1 or TRBD2 (5 bases each). Germline assignment: CDR1 SEHNR and CDR2 FQNEAQ (reference sequence). V lost 5 bases, J lost 5 bases, and 18 bases lay in between. This CDR3 contains 15 residues. The CDR3 spells CASSPERGVGETQYF. The DNA for the CDR3 is TGTGCCAGCAGCCCCGAGAGAGGGGTGGGCGAGACCCAGTACTTC.

This clonotype was counted between two and nine times. This chain links TRBV6-1 with TRBJ1-1, with unresolved D. V was shortened by 2 bases and J by 1 base, with 11 bases between the two germline ends. CDR1 and CDR2 (germline): MNHNS, SASEGT. The CDR3 is 15 amino acids. The CDR3 spells CASSELPNWNTEAFF. Written as DNA, the CDR3 is TGTGCCAGCAGTGAACTCCCCAACTGGAACACTGAAGCTTTCTTT.

This chain uses TRBV20-1 with TRBJ2-1; the match to TRBD2 covers 8 bases. The V gene end was trimmed by 6 bases and the J gene end by 9 bases; junction bases not matched to a gene: 13. Looked up from germline, CDR1 is DFQATT and CDR2 is SNEGSKA (reference sequence). The CDR3 covers 14 residues. The CDR3 coding sequence is TGCAGTGCCCTTGGGGCTAGCGGGTGGGGTGAGCAGTTCTTC. This sequence encodes CSALGASGWGEQFF.

The chain carries TRBV20-1 and TRBJ1-5, with D unclear. The V gene's germline CDR1 is DFQATT and CDR2 SNEGSKA (reference sequence). The CDR3 has 12 residues. Trimming stripped 4 bases from V and 2 bases from J, with 6 bases between. The CDR3 DNA is TGCAGTGCTAATGTGCGCAATCAGCCCCAGCATTTT. It translates to CSANVRNQPQHF.

The chain uses TRBV20-1 and TRBJ1-1, with 8 bases aligning to TRBD1. The CDR3 runs 13 residues. V trimming: 3 bases; J trimming: 10 bases; junction bases outside the gene matches: 10. Germline V gene data show CDR1 as DFQATT and CDR2 as SNEGSKA (reference sequence). The CDR3 is CSARIGQGVLAFF. CDR3 nucleotide sequence: TGCAGTGCTAGGATTGGACAGGGTGTATTAGCTTTCTTT.

This rearrangement joins TRBV20-1 to TRBJ2-3, with D tentatively TRBD2 (6 bases). Trimming removed 2 bases at V and 2 bases at J, with 14 bases between. In germline, CDR1 is DFQATT, CDR2 SNEGSKA (reference sequence). The length of the CDR3 is 15 residues. CDR3 sequence (DNA): TGCAGTGCTAGAAGAGGTGGAGGGTTCACAGATACGCAGTATTTT. Its protein is CSARRGGGFTDTQYF.

This chain links TRBV7-2 with TRBJ2-3; 12 bases line up with TRBD2. The CDR3 spans 15 residues. V shed 3 bases and J 6 bases; nucleotides not matched to a gene: 4. From germline, CDR1 is SGHTA and CDR2 FQGNSA. CDR3 region: CASSLTSGSVDTQYF. CDR3 nucleotide sequence: TGTGCCAGCAGCTTGACTAGCGGGAGTGTGGATACGCAGTATTTT.

This clonotype has just a few counts. The gene calls are TRBV20-1 and TRBJ1-6, with D maybe TRBD1 (5 bases). In germline, CDR1 is DFQATT, CDR2 SNEGSKA (reference sequence). The CDR3 covers 13 residues. Trimming took 3 bases from V and 7 from J, leaving 10 bases between them. Written as DNA, the CDR3 is TGCAGTGCTAGCCCCCCAGGGAATTCACCCCTCCACTTT. This gives the protein CSASPPGNSPLHF.

In its sample, this clonotype was seen a few times. The rearrangement joins TRBV29-1 to TRBJ1-3; TRBD1 is a possible D gene (5 bases). Trimming took off 6 bases at V and 0 bases at J, with 12 bases between the two ends. This CDR3 is built from 14 residues. CDR1 and CDR2 (germline): SQVTM, ANQGSEA. CDR3 in amino acids: CSVPGTGSGNTIYF. Written as DNA, the CDR3 is TGCAGCGTCCCCGGGACCGGCTCTGGAAACACCATATATTTT.

This clonotype was seen more than once but under ten times. The genes are TRBV19 and TRBJ2-7; D gene uncertain. Trimming cost V 3 bases and J 3 bases, with 12 bases left between them. Germline CDR1 and CDR2: LNHDA and SQIVND (reference sequence). There are 14 residues in the CDR3. CDR3 amino acids: CASSIGQANYEQYF. CDR3 bases: TGTGCCAGTAGTATTGGGCAGGCAAACTACGAGCAGTACTTC.

The chain uses TRBV5-1 and TRBJ2-7, with a possible D match to TRBD2 (5 bases). Trimming removed 0 bases at V and 2 bases at J, with 9 bases between. Germline V lookup: CDR1 SGHRS, CDR2 YFSETQ. This CDR3 has 14 amino acids. The CDR3: CASSLGGNAYEQYF. In DNA form, the CDR3 reads TGCGCCAGCAGCTTGGGAGGGAACGCCTACGAGCAGTACTTC.

The V gene is TRBV5-1, the J gene TRBJ2-1; D ambiguous. This CDR3 comprises 14 residues. Looked up from germline, CDR1 is SGHRS and CDR2 is YFSETQ. With 4 bases removed from V and 7 bases from J, the gap between germline ends came to 15 bases. CDR3 sequence: CASSPTIPANEQFF. The CDR3 DNA reads as TGCGCCAGCAGCCCTACTATCCCGGCGAATGAGCAGTTCTTC.

The chain has TRBV9 and TRBJ2-1; 9 nucleotides match TRBD1. This CDR3 has 15 residues. Germline CDR1 reads SGDLS; CDR2 reads YYNGEE. V shed 9 bases and J 1 base; nucleotides not matched to a gene: 8. This CDR3 reads CATASGTGSYNEQFF. In DNA, the CDR3 is TGTGCCACAGCTTCCGGGACAGGGTCCTACAATGAGCAGTTCTTC. The full variable domain, with the rest looked up from reference TRBV9 and TRBJ2-1, is DSGVTQTPKHLITATGQRVTLRCSPRSGDLSVYWYQQSLDQGLQFLIQYYNGEERAKGNILERFSAQQFPDLHSELNLSSLELGDSALYFCATASGTGSYNEQFFGPGTRLTVL.

This clonotype occurred a few times. This chain uses TRBV12-3 or TRBV12-4 with TRBJ2-6, with TRBD1 matching over 11 bases. The CDR3 has 18 amino acids. V shed 5 bases and J 12 bases; nucleotides not matched to a gene: 18. The CDR3 region is CASSPRDRGTPRDRVLTF. DNA for the CDR3: TGTGCCAGCAGTCCCCGGGACAGGGGGACGCCGCGCGATCGCGTCCTGACTTTC.

Only a few counts were recorded for this clonotype. The CDR3 DNA follows: TGTGCCAGCAGCCAAGATCGGAGGGGGGGCACAGATACGCAGTATTTT. Translation gives CASSQDRRGGTDTQYF. J is TRBJ2-3 and V is TRBV3-1; D may correspond to TRBD1 or TRBD2 (6 bases each). CDR1 and CDR2 from the germline V gene are LGHDT and YNNKEL (reference sequence). V lost 0 bases to trimming and J lost 1 base, with 11 bases between them. The CDR3 sequence is 16 residues long.

There are many counts of this clonotype. This sequence joins TRBV6-1 and TRBJ2-1, with 7 bases matching TRBD2. The V gene's germline CDR1 is MNHNS and CDR2 SASEGT. After removal of 5 bases from V and 0 bases from J, the junction contained 1 base not matched to a gene. The CDR3 length is 14 residues. The CDR3 coding sequence is TGTGCCAGCAGTCGCGGGGGCTCCTACAATGAGCAGTTCTTC. Encoded protein: CASSRGGSYNEQFF.

In its sample, this clonotype was seen a few times. V usage is TRBV5-1 and J usage is TRBJ2-1; D possibly corresponds to TRBD1 (6 bases). V was cut by 0 bases and J by 8 bases, with 9 bases left in between. CDR1 is SGHRS, CDR2 YFSETQ, per germline. This CDR3 spans 13 amino acids. The CDR3 spells CASSLGQDHEQFF. The CDR3 DNA follows: TGCGCCAGCAGCTTGGGACAGGACCATGAGCAGTTCTTC.

This chain joins TRBV4-3 and TRBJ2-5, with D possibly TRBD1 on 5 matching bases. This CDR3 contains 13 residues. V lost 5 bases and J 4 bases, leaving 11 bases between the germline ends. Germline V gene lookup returns CDR1 LGHNA and CDR2 YSLEER. The chain's CDR3 is CASSKGDSETQYF. CDR3 nucleotides: TGCGCCAGCAGCAAAGGGGATTCAGAGACCCAGTACTTC.

Only a few counts were recorded for this clonotype. The rearrangement uses TRBV10-3 and TRBJ2-1; a possible D gene is TRBD1 (7 bases). Germline CDR1 reads ENHRY; CDR2 reads SYGVKD. V lost 6 bases, J lost 4 bases, and 22 bases lay in between. This CDR3 contains 17 residues. Here the CDR3 DNA reads TGTGCCATCAGGTCCGGGGGCTCAGGGGGATCGTACAATGAGCAGTTCTTC. As protein: CAIRSGGSGGSYNEQFF.

This clonotype was observed many times. V usage is TRBV20-1 and J usage is TRBJ2-1; 9 bases agree with TRBD2. Germline loops: CDR1 DFQATT, CDR2 SNEGSKA (reference sequence). This CDR3 is built from 16 residues. J gave up 4 bases and V 7 bases, and 14 bases lay outside the gene matches. CDR3 residues: CSGQAGGTLKYNEQFF. The CDR3 DNA follows: TGCAGTGGCCAAGCGGGAGGCACACTGAAATACAATGAGCAGTTCTTC.

V usage is TRBV5-1 and J usage is TRBJ2-7; TRBD2 aligns across 11 bases. V shed 4 bases and J 3 bases; nucleotides not matched to a gene: 6. Germline loops: CDR1 SGHRS, CDR2 YFSETQ. This CDR3 comprises 15 residues. DNA of the CDR3: TGCGCCAGCAGCCGGACTAGCGGGCTCCTCTACGAGCAGTACTTC. This sequence encodes CASSRTSGLLYEQYF.

This chain connects TRBV12-3 or TRBV12-4 to TRBJ2-1; D remains unclear. The CDR3 is made up of 14 amino acids. The V end was cut by 5 bases, the J end by 3 bases, with 11 bases between. The CDR3 DNA sequence: TGTGCCAGCAGTGGGCTATCACTCTACAATGAGCAGTTCTTC. This encodes CASSGLSLYNEQFF.

There are a few counts of this clonotype. This chain's CDR3 is CASRRPGGETQYF. CDR3 bases: TGTGCCAGCAGACGGCCAGGAGGAGAGACCCAGTACTTC. This chain connects TRBV6-2 or TRBV6-3 to TRBJ2-5, with a tentative D call TRBD2 (5 bases). V was cut by 6 bases and J by 4 bases, with 12 bases left in between. The CDR3 runs 13 residues. Germline CDR1 MNHEY, CDR2 SVGEGT.

This clonotype was observed at least ten times. CDR3 DNA: TGTGCCAGCAGCCAAGATCATTTCTTTAGCGAGCAGTACTTC. As protein: CASSQDHFFSEQYF. The chain combines TRBV14 with TRBJ2-7; D unresolved. The CDR3 has 14 amino acids. CDR1 and CDR2 (germline): SGHDN, FVKESK. The V end lost 0 bases, the J end lost 6 bases, and 12 bases lay between the germline ends. Full variable domain (remainder filled in from reference TRBV14 and TRBJ2-7): EAGVTQFPSHSVIEKGQTVTLRCDPISGHDNLYWYRRVMGKEIKFLLHFVKESKQDESGMPNNRFLAERTGGTYSTLKVQPAELEDSGVYFCASSQDHFFSEQYFGPGTRLTVT.

This clonotype was counted many times. The chain couples TRBV20-1 to TRBJ2-5; D unclear. Germline CDR1 is DFQATT and CDR2 is SNEGSKA (reference sequence). The CDR3 totals 17 residues. The V and J ends lost 1 base and 5 bases respectively, with 23 bases between them. The CDR3 DNA reads as TGCAGTGCTAGAGGATTTTCTGGAGCTAATATCGGGGAGACCCAGTACTTC. It encodes CSARGFSGANIGETQYF.

In this sample, this clonotype turned up many times. J is TRBJ1-1 and V is TRBV7-2, with no clear D. From germline, CDR1 is SGHTA and CDR2 FQGNSA. CDR3 length: 14 residues. Trimming left V 7 bases short and J 4 bases short, with 16 bases between. The CDR3: CASNFRVRGTEAFF. In DNA, the CDR3 is TGTGCCAGCAACTTTCGGGTTCGGGGCACTGAAGCTTTCTTT.

The rearrangement links TRBV10-3 to TRBJ2-2; TRBD1 or TRBD2 may be the D gene (5 bases each). V was pared by 6 bases and J by 2 bases, with 13 bases between. The CDR3 totals 15 residues. CDR1 ENHRY and CDR2 SYGVKD come from the germline V gene. The CDR3 protein is CAIRGTLVNTGELFF. The CDR3 DNA sequence: TGTGCCATCAGGGGGACGCTAGTAAACACCGGGGAGCTGTTTTTT.

The V and J genes are TRBV12-3 or TRBV12-4 and TRBJ2-7; unclear D gene. Between the trimmed V and J ends, which lost 4 bases and 4 bases, there was a span of 14 bases. The CDR3 is 14 amino acids. The CDR3 coding sequence is TGTGCCAGCAGTTCCCGGGCCTTTGGTTACGAGCAGTACTTC. Its translation is CASSSRAFGYEQYF.

In this sample, this clonotype turned up a few times. The chain carries TRBV7-2 and TRBJ2-4, with 10 bases fitting TRBD1. V lost 5 bases to trimming and J lost 6 bases; unmatched junction nucleotides: 7. This CDR3 has 15 amino acids. Germline values: CDR1 SGHTA, CDR2 FQGNSA. The CDR3 DNA sequence: TGTGCCAGCAGCCCGTGGGACAGGGGCGGAAACATTCAGTACTTC. It translates to CASSPWDRGGNIQYF.